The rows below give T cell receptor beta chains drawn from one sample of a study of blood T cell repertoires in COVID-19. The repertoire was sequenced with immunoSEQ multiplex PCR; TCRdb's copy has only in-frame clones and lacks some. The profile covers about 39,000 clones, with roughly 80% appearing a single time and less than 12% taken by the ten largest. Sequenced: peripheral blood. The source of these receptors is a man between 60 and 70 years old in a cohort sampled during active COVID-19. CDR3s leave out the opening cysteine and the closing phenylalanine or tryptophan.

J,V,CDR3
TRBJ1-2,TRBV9,ASSVSPGTGSGYT
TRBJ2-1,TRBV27,ASMMRAASYNEQF
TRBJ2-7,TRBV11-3,ASSLDTSYEQY
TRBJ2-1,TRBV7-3,ASSPQGGDEQF
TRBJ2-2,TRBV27,ASILTGGGPGELF
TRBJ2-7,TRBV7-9,ASSPGGEGYEQY
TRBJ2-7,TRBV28,ASSTRTPPYEQY
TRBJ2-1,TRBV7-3,ASSLWPSGYNEQF
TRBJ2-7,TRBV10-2,ASSVASGAYEQY
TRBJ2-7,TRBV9,ASSPDRGRAYEQY
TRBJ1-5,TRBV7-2,ASSLAGLNGQPQH
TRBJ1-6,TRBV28,ASSFTGGGYNSPLH
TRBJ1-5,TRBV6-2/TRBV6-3,ASSYSWGVRQPQH
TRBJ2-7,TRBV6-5,ASSYDVTGYEQY
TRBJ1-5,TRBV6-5,ASSERYAGRQPQH
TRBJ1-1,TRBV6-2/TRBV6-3,ASSKGHQKTEAF
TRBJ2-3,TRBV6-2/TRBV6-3,ASSVAGGPGDTQY
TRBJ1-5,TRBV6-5,ASRWGDNQPQH
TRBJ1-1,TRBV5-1,ASSLAQQGGEAF
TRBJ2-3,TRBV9,ASSPGQGATDTQY
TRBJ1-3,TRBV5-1,ASSSGTGANTIY
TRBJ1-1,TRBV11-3,ASSGRTGDAEAF
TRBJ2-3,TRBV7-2,ASSLSVMDTQY
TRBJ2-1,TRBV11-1,ASSSGPPLEQF
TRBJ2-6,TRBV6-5,ASTTGANVLT
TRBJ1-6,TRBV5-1,ASSLGGTGSDSPLH
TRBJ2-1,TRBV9,ASTYSLTSGNIDEQF
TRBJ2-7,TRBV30,AWSIRQGAAYEQY
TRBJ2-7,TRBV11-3,ASSPRDRGREQY
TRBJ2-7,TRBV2,ASRRRDNTYEQY
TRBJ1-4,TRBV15,ATSRDGAINEKLF
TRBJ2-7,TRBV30,ACHGQGASYEQY
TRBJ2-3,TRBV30,AWRGGYTDTQY
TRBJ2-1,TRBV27,ASSFRGRSDEQF
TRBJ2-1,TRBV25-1,ASSGGGPYNEQF
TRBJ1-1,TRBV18,ASSPPGRGNTEAF
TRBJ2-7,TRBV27,ASRISGPAYEQY